A selection of T cell receptor beta chains follows, all from one sample in a study of beta chain features in type 1 diabetes. Assay used: immunoSEQ multiplex PCR; TCRdb lists only in-frame clones, some missing. There are hundreds of thousands of clones in the sample; roughly 31% occur only once, and 0.06% to 0.07% lies in the top ten. Specimen: naive CD4+ T cells from blood. These receptors originate from a man between 18 and 29 years old in good health. Each CDR3 is given without its conserved first and last residue.

V	J	length	CDR3
TRBV29-1	TRBJ2-7	13	SVEGGPTGDYEQY
TRBV29-1	TRBJ2-1	13	SVGLAGTSYNEQF
TRBV7-9	TRBJ2-3	15	ASSPGTSGGYTDTQY
TRBV30	TRBJ1-2	11	AWNARGTVGYT
TRBV30	TRBJ1-2	11	AWSPRTSYGYT
TRBV9	TRBJ2-5	12	ASSPLSTQETQY
TRBV7-2	TRBJ1-4	13	ASSLATGTNEKLF
TRBV30	TRBJ1-1	9	AWRGQYEAF
TRBV29-1	TRBJ1-2	9	SVSRTGGYT
TRBV5-4	TRBJ2-1	11	ASSPREFNEQF
TRBV7-2	TRBJ1-4	13	ASSLSGRGQEKLF
TRBV7-9	TRBJ2-1	13	ASSPVGTVINEQF
TRBV11-2	TRBJ1-2	12	ASSLTDRDYGYT
TRBV29-1	TRBJ1-5	11	SVAQGSNQPQH
TRBV29-1	TRBJ2-1	14	SVRGTSGSSYNEQF
TRBV5-1	TRBJ2-1	13	ASSLASGTYNEQF
TRBV29-1	TRBJ2-1	10	SFGTGYNEQF
TRBV7-9	TRBJ2-5	11	ASTPLVGETQY
TRBV2	TRBJ2-6	15	ASMGREAASGANVLT
TRBV30	TRBJ2-7	11	AWSVVSVRGQY
TRBV7-2	TRBJ2-1	14	ASSSQAGASYNEQF
TRBV7-2	TRBJ2-7	13	ASSLDYRATTQQY
TRBV9	TRBJ2-3	12	ASSVARRTDTQY
TRBV30	TRBJ2-7	12	AWSVRRAGYEQY
TRBV5-1	TRBJ2-7	14	ASSLAAGALYDEQY
TRBV29-1	TRBJ1-1	11	SVGVAPNTEAF
TRBV7-3	TRBJ2-5	11	ASSLSPLETQY
TRBV25-1	TRBJ1-2	12	ASSESRTEVRYT
TRBV2	TRBJ2-5	10	ASSAAGETQY
TRBV7-2	TRBJ2-1	9	ASSLILEQF
TRBV7-2	TRBJ1-1	12	ASSLGDRNTEAF
TRBV7-3	TRBJ2-7	12	ASSSTSGSWEQY
TRBV29-1	TRBJ1-2	10	SVRQGAHGYT
TRBV7-9	TRBJ2-3	12	ASSLSGVADTQY
TRBV29-1	TRBJ1-1	10	SVDRGRTEAF
TRBV7-9	TRBJ2-7	13	ASSPAGFSSYEQY
TRBV11-2	TRBJ2-3	13	ASSFGVASTDTQY
TRBV9	TRBJ2-3	12	ASSVGVETDTQY
TRBV30	TRBJ2-1	13	AWSSGLARNNEQF
TRBV6-1	TRBJ2-5	11	ASSAINQETQY
TRBV25-1	TRBJ2-1	12	ASSELGLQDEQF
TRBV6-1	TRBJ2-3	11	ASSVTGEDTQY
TRBV7-2	TRBJ1-5	13	ASSPRSFLNQPQH
TRBV5-6	TRBJ2-5	10	ASSLGSETQY
TRBV30	TRBJ1-3	10	AWRAGSDTIY
TRBV19	TRBJ2-3	14	ASSISPSGAGDTQY
TRBV9	TRBJ1-3	12	ASSVAGTGNTIY
TRBV7-9	TRBJ2-7	13	ASSLARQGLNEQY
TRBV9	TRBJ2-3	14	ASSVRLTGGTDTQY
TRBV1	TRBJ2-2	16	TSSQSPGPRRDTGELF
TRBV29-1	TRBJ1-1	13	SVTGGAAVNTEAF
TRBV19	TRBJ2-3	12	ASRLDRGTDTQY
TRBV5-1	TRBJ2-3	12	ASSLGTEGDTQY
TRBV4-3	TRBJ2-7	11	ASSRSRGHEQY
TRBV29-1	TRBJ1-3	9	SVASGNTIY